This TCR beta chain derives from a study of T-cell memory formation after mild COVID-19. Study as a whole: Clusters of TCRs were largely donor specific. Whole-study findings and limits: Clones contracting across day 15 to 85 had a balanced CD4/CD8 profile; later expanding clones leaned CD4+. Clonal second-wave expansions that peaked on day 37 had unconfirmed SARS-CoV-2 specificity.

TCR alpha and TCR beta cDNA libraries carrying sample barcodes and UMIs came from 5'RACE with constant-segment primers. MiXCR was run by TCRdb on the 5' RACE reads, yielding one entry per CDR3 protein. This sample yields 250,000 to 350,000 distinct CDR3 sequences, of which about 13% are seen a single time; around 20% belongs to the top ten. CDR1 is SGDLS and CDR2 is YYNGEE in the germline V gene. The CDR3 spans 13 residues. The V gene lost 0 bases and the J gene lost 8 bases, with 11 bases spanning the gap. This clonotype was found a few times. Its specificity is unknown. The receptor's source is a young man who had mild COVID-19 (a few samples of this study predate the infection). Cell type and time point are not known. Sequenced input: PBMCs or a T cell subset sorted from them (not recorded which). The J gene is TRBJ1-2, the V gene TRBV9; TRBD1 might be the D (5 bases). The CDR3 protein is CASSVEAGGGYTF. The CDR3 DNA sequence: TGTGCCAGCAGCGTAGAGGCTGGGGGAGGCTACACCTTC.